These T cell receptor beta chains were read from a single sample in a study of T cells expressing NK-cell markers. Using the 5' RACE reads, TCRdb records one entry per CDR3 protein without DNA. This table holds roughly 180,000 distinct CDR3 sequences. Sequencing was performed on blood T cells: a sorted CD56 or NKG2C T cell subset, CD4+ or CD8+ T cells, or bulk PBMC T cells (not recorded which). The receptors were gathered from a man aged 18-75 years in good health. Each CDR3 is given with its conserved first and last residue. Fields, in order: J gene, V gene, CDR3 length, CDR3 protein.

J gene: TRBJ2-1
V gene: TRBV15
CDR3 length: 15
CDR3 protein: CATNLEGASYNEQFF

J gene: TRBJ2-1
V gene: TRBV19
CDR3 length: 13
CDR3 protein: CASSIMGHNEQFF

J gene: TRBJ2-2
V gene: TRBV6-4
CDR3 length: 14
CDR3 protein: CASSPGLETGELFF

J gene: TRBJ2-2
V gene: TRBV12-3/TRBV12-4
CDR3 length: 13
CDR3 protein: CASSVTDTGELFF

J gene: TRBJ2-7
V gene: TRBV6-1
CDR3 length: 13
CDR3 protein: CASRGGTSYEQYF

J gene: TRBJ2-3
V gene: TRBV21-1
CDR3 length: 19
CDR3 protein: CASSNEGQRKGDSTDTQYF

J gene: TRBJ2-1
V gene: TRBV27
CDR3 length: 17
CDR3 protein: CASSSTSGGAGYNEQFF

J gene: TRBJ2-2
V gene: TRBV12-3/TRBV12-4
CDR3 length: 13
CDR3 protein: CASSSKGPGELFF

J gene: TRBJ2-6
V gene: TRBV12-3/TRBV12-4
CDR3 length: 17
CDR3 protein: CASSLWDRGSGANVLTF

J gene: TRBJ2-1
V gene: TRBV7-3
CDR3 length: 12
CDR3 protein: CASSDNYNEQFF

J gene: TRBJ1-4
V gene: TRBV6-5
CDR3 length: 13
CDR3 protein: CASGYRQDEKLFF

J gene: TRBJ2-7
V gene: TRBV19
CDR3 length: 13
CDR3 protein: CASSIGGRHEQYF

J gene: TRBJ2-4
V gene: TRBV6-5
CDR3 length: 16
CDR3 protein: CASSSDGTLAKNIQYF

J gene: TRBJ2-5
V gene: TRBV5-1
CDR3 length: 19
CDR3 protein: CASSFSGRRGEMYQETQYF

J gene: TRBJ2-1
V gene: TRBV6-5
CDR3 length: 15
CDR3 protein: CASSLTLRGWNEQFF

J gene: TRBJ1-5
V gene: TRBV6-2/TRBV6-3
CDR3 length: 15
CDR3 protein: CASRPRQGETQPQHF

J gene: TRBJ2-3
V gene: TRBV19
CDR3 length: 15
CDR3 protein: CASSMPSLGTDTQYF

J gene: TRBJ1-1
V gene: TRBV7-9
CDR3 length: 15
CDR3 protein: CASSSGTGANTEAFF

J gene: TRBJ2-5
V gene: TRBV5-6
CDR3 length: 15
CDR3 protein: CASSLYGDFQETQYF

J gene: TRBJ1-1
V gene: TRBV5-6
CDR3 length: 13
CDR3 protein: CASSFSWDTEAFF

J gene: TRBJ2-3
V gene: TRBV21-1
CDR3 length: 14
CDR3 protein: CASLAGDLTDTQYF

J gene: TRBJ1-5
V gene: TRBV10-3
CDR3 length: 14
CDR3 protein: CAISESNGFQPQHF

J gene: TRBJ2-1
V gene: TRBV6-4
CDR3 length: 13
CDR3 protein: CASSVAHNNEQFF

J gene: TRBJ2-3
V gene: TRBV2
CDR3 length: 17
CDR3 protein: CASSGWTGTHSTDTQYF

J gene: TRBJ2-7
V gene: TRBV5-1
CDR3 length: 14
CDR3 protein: CASSQKWGGYEQYF

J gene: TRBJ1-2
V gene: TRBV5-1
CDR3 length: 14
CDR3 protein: CASSLTGANYGYTF

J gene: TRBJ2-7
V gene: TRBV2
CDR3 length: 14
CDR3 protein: CASKSAGGSYEQYF

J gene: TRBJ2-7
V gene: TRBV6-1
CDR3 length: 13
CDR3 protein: CASSVTDGYEQYF

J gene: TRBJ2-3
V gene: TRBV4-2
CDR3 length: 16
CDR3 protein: CASRTSAGGSTDTQYF

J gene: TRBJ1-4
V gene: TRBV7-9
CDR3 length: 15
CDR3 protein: CASSFTGGVGEKLFF

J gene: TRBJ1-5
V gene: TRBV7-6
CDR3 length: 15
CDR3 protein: CASSLGPGGNQPQHF

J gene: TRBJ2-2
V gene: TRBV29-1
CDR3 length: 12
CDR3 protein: CSVMGGSRELFF

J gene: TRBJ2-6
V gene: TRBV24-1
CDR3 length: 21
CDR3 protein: CATSDSPLWRERVCGANVLTF

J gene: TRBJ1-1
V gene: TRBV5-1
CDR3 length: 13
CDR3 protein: CASSFAGSSEAFF

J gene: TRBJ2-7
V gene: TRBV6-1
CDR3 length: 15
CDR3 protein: CASRRGSGAPYEQYF

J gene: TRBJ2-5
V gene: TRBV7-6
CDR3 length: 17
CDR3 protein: CASSPAGDRDTKETQYF

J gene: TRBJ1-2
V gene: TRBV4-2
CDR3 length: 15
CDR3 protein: CASSQEEGGFYGYTF

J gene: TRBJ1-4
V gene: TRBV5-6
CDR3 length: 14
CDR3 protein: CASRQTGGEGKLFF

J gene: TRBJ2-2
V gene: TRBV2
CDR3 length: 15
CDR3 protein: CASSQVQGDTGELFF

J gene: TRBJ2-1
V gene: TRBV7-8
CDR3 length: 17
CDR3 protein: CASSLGAPGSSYNEQFF

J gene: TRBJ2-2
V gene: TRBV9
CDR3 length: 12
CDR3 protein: CASSPRGGELFF

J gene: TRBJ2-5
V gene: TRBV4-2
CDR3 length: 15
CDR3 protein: CASSQEGGGAETQYF

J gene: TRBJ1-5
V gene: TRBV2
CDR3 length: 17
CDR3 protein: CASRGGTGEGGNQPQHF

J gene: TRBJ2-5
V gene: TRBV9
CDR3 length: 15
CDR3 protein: CASNTLSGAQETQYF

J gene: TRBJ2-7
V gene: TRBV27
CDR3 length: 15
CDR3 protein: CASSAGAGATYEQYF

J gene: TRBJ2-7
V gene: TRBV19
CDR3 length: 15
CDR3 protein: CASSIGLGRVYEQYF

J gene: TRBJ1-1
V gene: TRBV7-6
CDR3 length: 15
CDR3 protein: CASSLSDTEGTEAFF

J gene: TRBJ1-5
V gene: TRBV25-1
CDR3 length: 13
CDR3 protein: CASSGQGDQPQHF

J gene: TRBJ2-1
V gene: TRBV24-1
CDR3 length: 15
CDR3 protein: CATSDPGTKNNEQFF

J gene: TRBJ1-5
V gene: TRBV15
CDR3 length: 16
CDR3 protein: CATSRPGQGLKQPQHF

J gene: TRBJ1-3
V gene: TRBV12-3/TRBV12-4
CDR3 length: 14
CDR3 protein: CASSRGEGGNTIYF

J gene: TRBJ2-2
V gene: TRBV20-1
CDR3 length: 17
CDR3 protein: CSARDPGQGENTGELFF

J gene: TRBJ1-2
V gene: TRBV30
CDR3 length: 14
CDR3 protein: CAWSAEIGAAGYTF

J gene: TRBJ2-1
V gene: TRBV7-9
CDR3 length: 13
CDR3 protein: CASSVTDYNEQFF

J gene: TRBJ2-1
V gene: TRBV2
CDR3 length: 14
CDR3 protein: CASSTGYAGNEQFF

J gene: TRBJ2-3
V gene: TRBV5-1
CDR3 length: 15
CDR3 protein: CASSLGAGGPNTQYF

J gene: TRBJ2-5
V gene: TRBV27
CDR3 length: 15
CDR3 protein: CASRHGTSGVETQYF

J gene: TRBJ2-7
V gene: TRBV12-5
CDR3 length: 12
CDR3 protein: CASGFVGGEQYF

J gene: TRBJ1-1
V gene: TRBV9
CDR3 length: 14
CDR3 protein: CASSGRDLNTEAFF